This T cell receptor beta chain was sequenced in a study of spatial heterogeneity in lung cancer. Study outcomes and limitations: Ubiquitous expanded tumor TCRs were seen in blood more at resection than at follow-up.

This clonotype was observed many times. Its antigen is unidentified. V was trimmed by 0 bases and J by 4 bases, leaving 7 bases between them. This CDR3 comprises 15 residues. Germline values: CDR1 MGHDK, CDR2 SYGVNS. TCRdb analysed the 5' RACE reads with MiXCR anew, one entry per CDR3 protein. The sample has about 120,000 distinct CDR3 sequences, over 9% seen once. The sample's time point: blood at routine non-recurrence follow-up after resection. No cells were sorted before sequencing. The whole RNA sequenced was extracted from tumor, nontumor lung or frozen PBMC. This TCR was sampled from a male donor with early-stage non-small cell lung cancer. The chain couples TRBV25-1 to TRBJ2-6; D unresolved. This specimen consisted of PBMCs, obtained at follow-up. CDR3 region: CASSEYGLGANVLTF. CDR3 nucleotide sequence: TGTGCCAGCAGTGAATATGGCCTGGGGGCCAACGTCCTGACTTTC.